This passage covers 32 T cell receptor beta chains from one sample sequenced in a study of response to subunit inactivated influenza vaccine. Each CDR3 protein gets one entry after TCRdb re-called the RT-PCR reads with MiXCR. The table includes about 500,000 distinct CDR3 sequences, 16% detected once. The specimen was CD4+ T cells sorted from PBMCs, collected roughly 24 months after vaccination. All receptors derive from a man aged 50 to 69 who received an inactivated influenza vaccine.

The rearrangement uses TRBV4-2 and TRBJ2-1; D may be TRBD2 (6 bases). Deletions cut 3 bases from V and 6 bases from J, with 18 bases between. CDR3 length: 16 residues. Germline CDR1 reads LGHNA; CDR2 reads YNFKEQ. The CDR3 DNA reads TGTGCCAGCAGCCAGAGCTCTAGCGTTAGTAGCAATGAGCAGTTCTTC. Translation gives CASSQSSSVSSNEQFF.

This clonotype was observed at least ten times. J is TRBJ2-1 and V is TRBV20-1; 10 bases align to TRBD2. Germline V gives CDR1 DFQATT, CDR2 SNEGSKA (reference sequence). V was clipped by 5 bases and J by 4 bases; unmatched bases: 8. CDR3 length: 15 residues. The DNA for the CDR3 is TGCAGTGCTTCGAGGAGCGGGGGGGAATACAATGAGCAGTTCTTC. Translated: CSASRSGGEYNEQFF.

The V gene is TRBV12-3 or TRBV12-4, the J gene TRBJ1-2, with 9 bases aligning to TRBD1. V was pared by 5 bases and J by 4 bases, with 5 bases of the junction left unmatched. The CDR3 totals 14 residues. DNA for the CDR3: TGTGCCAGCAGTCCGGACAGGGGCCCCTATGGCTACACCTTC. This sequence encodes CASSPDRGPYGYTF.

This clonotype was observed once. This chain connects TRBV29-1 to TRBJ2-1; tentative D call: TRBD1 (6 bases). V dropped 6 bases and J dropped 8 bases, with 23 bases sitting between them. The CDR3 spans 15 residues. Germline V CDR1 and CDR2: SQVTM, ANQGSEA. The CDR3 protein is CSVSSGGRGRHEQFF. DNA of the CDR3: TGCAGCGTGAGTAGTGGGGGCAGAGGGAGACATGAGCAGTTCTTC.

This clonotype has a count of ten or more. The V call is TRBV5-1, the J call TRBJ2-1; D is undetermined. V lost 0 bases to trimming and J lost 8 bases, with 6 bases between them. The CDR3 length is 12 residues. CDR1 is SGHRS, CDR2 YFSETQ, per germline. For the CDR3, the DNA is TGCGCCAGCAGCTTGGATGGCGATGAGCAGTTCTTC. Protein: CASSLDGDEQFF.

This clonotype was counted many times. This chain links TRBV29-1 with TRBJ1-2; D uncertain. CDR3 length equals 14 residues. The ends were cut back, 8 bases at V and 4 bases at J, with 20 bases in the middle. Germline CDR1 is SQVTM and CDR2 is ANQGSEA. The CDR3 DNA sequence: TGCAGCCTTCCGCAAGAGCCCTCTAGCTATGGCTACACCTTC. Translated: CSLPQEPSSYGYTF.

At least ten counts were recorded for this clonotype. The chain uses TRBV10-3 and TRBJ2-1, with 16 bases fitting TRBD2. Per germline, CDR1 ENHRY and CDR2 SYGVKD. The CDR3 covers 21 residues. The junction had 12 bases not matched to a gene; V was cut back by 4 bases and J by 0 bases. The CDR3 bases are TGTGCCATCAGTGGTCTTGGGACGGGACTAGCGGGGGGGCTCTCCTACAATGAGCAGTTCTTC. Its protein product is CAISGLGTGLAGGLSYNEQFF.

This clonotype turned up a few times. V is TRBV7-9 and J is TRBJ1-3; TRBD1 might be the D (5 bases). Deletions cut 3 bases from V and 7 bases from J, with 16 bases between. This CDR3 region has 15 residues. CDR1 and CDR2 from the germline V gene are SEHNR and FQNEAQ (reference sequence). CDR3 in amino acids: CASSFSQGRGNTIYF. The CDR3 DNA reads TGTGCCAGCAGCTTTAGCCAGGGCCGAGGGAACACCATATATTTT. Full variable domain (outside the CDR3, taken from reference TRBV7-9 and TRBJ1-3): DTGVSQNPRHKITKRGQNVTFRCDPISEHNRLYWYRQTLGQGPEFLTYFQNEAQLEKSRLLSDRFSAERPKGSFSTLEIQRTEQGDSAMYLCASSFSQGRGNTIYFGEGSWLTVV.

In this sample, this clonotype turned up a few times. The V gene is TRBV20-1, the J gene TRBJ2-7; TRBD2 is a possible D gene (5 bases). The V end was cut by 3 bases, the J end by 5 bases, with 17 bases between. The CDR3 is made up of 14 amino acids. Germline-derived CDR1 and CDR2 are DFQATT and SNEGSKA (reference sequence). The CDR3 nucleotides read TGCAGTGCTAGCGTTGGCGGGTTTAGGAACGAGCAGTACTTC. Translating gives CSASVGGFRNEQYF.

The V and J genes are TRBV24-1 and TRBJ2-7; 9 nucleotides line up with TRBD1. The CDR3 length is 17 residues. The V gene's germline CDR1 is KGHDR and CDR2 SFDVKD. V lost 5 bases, J lost 1 base, and 11 bases stayed unmatched. DNA of the CDR3: TGTGCCACCAGTGCAAAACCGGGACAGGGACTTTCCTACGAGCAGTACTTC. It codes for CATSAKPGQGLSYEQYF.

The CDR3 bases are TGTGCCAGCTCACCACCGAGGTCGGTCTACGAGCAGTACTTC. Translation: CASSPPRSVYEQYF. This chain connects TRBV18 to TRBJ2-7, with no clear D. The CDR3 has 14 amino acids. V was clipped by 0 bases and J by 3 bases, with 9 bases between them. The germline gives CDR1 KGHSH, CDR2 LQKENI.

This clonotype was found many times. The chain has TRBV4-2 and TRBJ1-1; D is undetermined. V lost 4 bases, J lost 5 bases, and 11 bases lay in between. This CDR3 has 13 residues. Germline CDR1 and CDR2: LGHNA and YNFKEQ. The CDR3 is CASSPGSGTEAFF. In DNA form, the CDR3 reads TGTGCCAGCAGCCCCGGGAGTGGTACTGAAGCTTTCTTT.

This clonotype was picked up many times. This chain connects TRBV20-1 to TRBJ2-3, with TRBD1 matching 10 bases. After removal of 7 bases from V and 0 bases from J, the junction contained 10 bases not matched to a gene. The CDR3 spans 16 residues. Germline assignment: CDR1 DFQATT and CDR2 SNEGSKA (reference sequence). CDR3 residues: CSVATGGLRSTDTQYF. DNA of the CDR3: TGCAGTGTCGCGACAGGGGGCCTTCGTAGCACAGATACGCAGTATTTT.

The rearrangement uses TRBV28 and TRBJ1-1, with D uncertain. Germline V CDR1 and CDR2: MDHEN, SYDVKM. The CDR3 length is 12 residues. Trimming shortened V by 1 base and J by 11 bases, and 11 bases separated the two germline ends. CDR3: CASSLYSDKAFF. In DNA form, the CDR3 reads TGTGCCAGCAGTTTATACAGCGATAAGGCTTTCTTT.

The sample holds many counts of this clonotype. This sequence joins TRBV7-2 and TRBJ2-1, with TRBD2 as a possible D gene (5 bases). This CDR3 spans 13 amino acids. Trimming took off 5 bases at V and 6 bases at J, with 11 bases between the two ends. Looked up from germline, CDR1 is SGHTA and CDR2 is FQGNSA. For the CDR3, the DNA is TGTGCCAGCAGCCCACTAGTCGCCAATGAGCAGTTCTTC. Translation gives CASSPLVANEQFF.

The V call is TRBV29-1, the J call TRBJ2-4, with 8 bases aligning to TRBD2. Germline CDR1 and CDR2: SQVTM and ANQGSEA. This CDR3 has 16 amino acids. Losses at the gene ends were 2 bases for V and 0 bases for J; bases not matched to a gene: 6. The chain's CDR3 is CSVEQYTSGAKNIQYF. In DNA form, the CDR3 reads TGCAGCGTTGAACAGTATACTAGCGGAGCCAAAAACATTCAGTACTTC.

Ten or more counts support this clonotype. The chain uses TRBV5-6 and TRBJ2-1, with 14 bases matching TRBD2. Per the germline V gene, CDR1 is SGHDT and CDR2 is YYEEEE. V gave up 1 base and J gave up 9 bases; unmatched junction bases: 3. This CDR3 is built from 15 residues. As DNA, the CDR3 is TGTGCCAGCAGCTTGATGGGACTAGCGGGAGTTGAGCAGTTCTTC. Translation: CASSLMGLAGVEQFF.

This clonotype was seen ten or more times. This rearrangement joins TRBV29-1 to TRBJ1-1, with D uncertain. V lost 4 bases to trimming and J lost 0 bases, with 9 bases between them. The CDR3 covers 13 residues. From germline, CDR1 is SQVTM and CDR2 ANQGSEA. The CDR3 DNA is TGCAGCGTTGTTTCCCAGATGAACACTGAAGCTTTCTTT. Encoded protein: CSVVSQMNTEAFF.

This clonotype was detected a few times. V usage is TRBV4-2 and J usage is TRBJ2-2; D is perhaps TRBD1 (7 bases). There are 16 residues in the CDR3. Trimming removed 0 bases at V and 5 bases at J, with 13 bases between. Germline V gene sequence: CDR1 LGHNA, CDR2 YNFKEQ. In nucleotides, the CDR3 is TGTGCCAGCAGCCAAGATGGATCAGGGGGGACCGGGGAGCTGTTTTTT. Protein sequence: CASSQDGSGGTGELFF.

This chain uses TRBV7-9 with TRBJ2-5; a weak D match, TRBD1 (6 bases). Trimming cost V 1 base and J 3 bases, with 9 bases left between them. The V gene's germline CDR1 is SEHNR and CDR2 FQNEAQ (reference sequence). This CDR3 is built from 14 residues. CDR3 coding DNA: TGTGCCAGCAGCTTAGGGTCAGGGGAAGAGACCCAGTACTTC. Its translation: CASSLGSGEETQYF.

The chain employs TRBV5-1 and TRBJ2-5; 7 bases are a match to TRBD1. This CDR3 spans 13 amino acids. V shed 5 bases and J 3 bases; nucleotides not matched to a gene: 4. Germline lookup yields CDR1 SGHRS and CDR2 YFSETQ. CDR3 nucleotide sequence: TGCGCCAGCAGAGGGACAGTAAAAGAGACCCAGTACTTC. It specifies CASRGTVKETQYF.

This clonotype showed up many times. The V gene is TRBV20-1, the J gene TRBJ2-1, with 9 bases identical to TRBD2. The CDR3 extends over 16 amino acids. Trimming removed 0 bases from V and 4 bases from J; junction bases left unmatched: 7. Looked up from germline, CDR1 is DFQATT and CDR2 is SNEGSKA (reference sequence). The CDR3 nucleotides read TGCAGTGCTAGAGATGGTCAGCGGGGGGCTTACAATGAGCAGTTCTTC. This translates into CSARDGQRGAYNEQFF.

Comment on this clonotype: At one end, the junction sequence differs from germline, possibly due to a read error. The chain carries TRBV6-2 or TRBV6-3 and TRBJ2-1; 9 bases are shared with TRBD1. The germline V gene has CDR1 MNHEY and CDR2 SVGEGT. This CDR3 comprises 16 residues. Here the CDR3 reads CASSLIGTGSFNEQFF. The CDR3 DNA reads as TGTGCCAGCAGTTTGATCGGGACAGGGTCCTTCAATGAGCAGTTCTTC.

This clonotype has a handful of counts. CDR3 in amino acids: CASSLSYSANTGELFF. CDR3 nucleotides: TGCGCCAGCAGCTTATCATACAGCGCGAACACCGGGGAGCTGTTTTTT. The chain joins TRBV4-1 to TRBJ2-2; no reliable D call. In germline, CDR1 is MGHRA, CDR2 YSYEKL. The CDR3 runs 16 residues. V was cut by 5 bases and J by 0 bases, with 13 bases left in between.

The rearrangement joins TRBV30 to TRBJ1-3; D unresolved. The V end lost 4 bases, the J end lost 3 bases, and 10 bases lay between the germline ends. Germline CDR1 reads GTSNPN; CDR2 reads SVGIG (reference sequence). The CDR3 contains 13 residues. The CDR3 nucleotides are TGTGCCTGGACTAGACTGAGTGGAAACACCATATATTTT. Its translation: CAWTRLSGNTIYF.

This clonotype has ten or more counts. The chain links TRBV12-3 or TRBV12-4 to TRBJ2-2; weak D call: TRBD1 (6 bases). The CDR3 runs to 15 residues. The V and J ends lost 8 bases and 0 bases respectively, with 13 bases between them. CDR3 protein: CASGWTASNTGELFF. The CDR3 bases are TGTGCCAGCGGGTGGACAGCCTCGAACACCGGGGAGCTGTTTTTT.

The J gene is TRBJ1-5, the V gene TRBV12-3 or TRBV12-4; tentative D call: TRBD1 (6 bases). The germline V and J ends were trimmed by 4 bases and 11 bases, with 21 bases remaining between them. The CDR3 loop spans 15 amino acids. CDR3 DNA sequence: TGTGCCAGCAGTTCACACACAGGGAAGGGTAAGTCCCAGCATTTT. Residues: CASSSHTGKGKSQHF.

A few counts support this clonotype. The chain employs TRBV4-3 and TRBJ2-3; TRBD1 aligns across 7 bases. V lost 0 bases and J lost 2; bases outside the gene matches: 8. The CDR3 contains 17 residues. CDR1 is LGHNA, CDR2 YSLEER, per germline. The CDR3 bases are TGCGCCAGCAGCCAAGATATCCGGGACAGCATCACAGATACGCAGTATTTT. Translation: CASSQDIRDSITDTQYF.

The genes are TRBV5-1 and TRBJ2-1, with 8 bases identical to TRBD2. The J segment lost 6 bases and the V segment lost 4 bases, leaving 12 bases of the junction unmatched. The CDR3 has 16 residues. Germline loops: CDR1 SGHRS, CDR2 YFSETQ. The CDR3 here is CASSAWGLVDGNEQFF. As DNA, the CDR3 is TGCGCCAGCAGCGCGTGGGGACTAGTTGATGGCAATGAGCAGTTCTTC.

This clonotype was observed a handful of times. The gene calls are TRBV7-9 and TRBJ1-4; D might be TRBD1 (5 bases). The CDR3 is made up of 15 amino acids. Between the trimmed V and J ends, which lost 4 bases and 7 bases, there was a span of 16 bases. Germline V gene sequence: CDR1 SEHNR, CDR2 FQNEAQ (reference sequence). CDR3 loop: CASSSIAPGGEKLFF. The CDR3 region has the DNA TGTGCCAGCAGCTCTATCGCCCCGGGGGGTGAAAAACTGTTTTTT.

DNA for the CDR3: TGTGCCAGCAGCCAAGGACTAAGAGGAAACAATGAGCAGTTCTTC. Translating gives CASSQGLRGNNEQFF. The chain has TRBV4-2 and TRBJ2-1, with D maybe TRBD2 (5 bases). The V gene's germline CDR1 is LGHNA and CDR2 YNFKEQ. Trimming shortened V by 1 base and J by 5 bases, and 12 bases separated the two germline ends. The length of the CDR3 is 15 residues.

The chain combines TRBV20-1 with TRBJ2-7, with 8 bases matching TRBD2. Germline CDR1 reads DFQATT; CDR2 reads SNEGSKA (reference sequence). The CDR3 contains 15 residues. The V and J ends lost 1 base and 6 bases, in that order; junction bases with no gene match: 11. CDR3 sequence reads: CSARGLSGMPAEQYF. CDR3 coding DNA: TGCAGTGCTAGAGGCCTTAGCGGGATGCCGGCCGAGCAGTACTTC.